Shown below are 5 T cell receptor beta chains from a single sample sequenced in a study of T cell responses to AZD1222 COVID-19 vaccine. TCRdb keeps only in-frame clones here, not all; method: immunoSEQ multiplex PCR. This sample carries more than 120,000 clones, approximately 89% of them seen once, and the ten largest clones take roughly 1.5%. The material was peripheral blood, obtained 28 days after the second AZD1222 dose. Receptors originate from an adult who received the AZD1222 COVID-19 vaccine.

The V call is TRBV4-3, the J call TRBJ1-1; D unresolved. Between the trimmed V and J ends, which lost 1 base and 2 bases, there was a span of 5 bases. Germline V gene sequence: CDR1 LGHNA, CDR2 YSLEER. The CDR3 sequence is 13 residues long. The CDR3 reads CASSQAQNTEAFF. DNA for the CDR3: TGCGCCAGCAGCCAAGCCCAAAACACTGAAGCTTTCTTT.

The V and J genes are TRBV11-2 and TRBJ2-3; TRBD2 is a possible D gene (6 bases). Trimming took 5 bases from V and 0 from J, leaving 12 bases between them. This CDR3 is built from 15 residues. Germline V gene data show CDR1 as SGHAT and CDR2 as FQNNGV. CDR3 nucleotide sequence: TGTGCCAGCAGCCCCAAACGGGGGAGCACAGATACGCAGTATTTT. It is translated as CASSPKRGSTDTQYF. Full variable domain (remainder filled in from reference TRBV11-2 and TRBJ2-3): EAGVAQSPRYKIIEKRQSVAFWCNPISGHATLYWYQQILGQGPKLLIQFQNNGVVDDSQLPKDRFSAERLKGVDSTLKIQPAKLEDSAVYLCASSPKRGSTDTQYFGPGTRLTVL.

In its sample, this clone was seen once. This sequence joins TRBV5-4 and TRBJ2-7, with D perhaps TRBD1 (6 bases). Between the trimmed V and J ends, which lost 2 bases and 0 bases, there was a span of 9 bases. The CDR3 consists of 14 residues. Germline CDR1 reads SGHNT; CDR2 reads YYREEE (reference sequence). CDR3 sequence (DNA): TGTGCCAGCAGCTTTGGACAGAGCTCCTACGAGCAGTACTTC. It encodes CASSFGQSSYEQYF.

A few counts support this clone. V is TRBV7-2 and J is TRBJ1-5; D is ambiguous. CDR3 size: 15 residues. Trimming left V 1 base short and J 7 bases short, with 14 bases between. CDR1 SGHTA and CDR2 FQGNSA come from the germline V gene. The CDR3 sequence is CASSLVRATGQPQHF. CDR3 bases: TGTGCCAGCAGCTTAGTGAGGGCAACCGGGCAGCCCCAGCATTTT.

As DNA, the CDR3 is TGTGCCAGCAGTTTATTCGTGGGTCGGGCTTTCTTT. Protein: CASSLFVGRAFF. The V call is TRBV28, the J call TRBJ1-1; D is undetermined. This CDR3 has 12 amino acids. The germline V gene encodes CDR1 MDHEN and CDR2 SYDVKM. Trimming pared 1 base from V and 11 bases from J, leaving 11 bases between.